A selection of T cell receptor beta chains follows, all from one sample in a study of OX40 agonist ivuxolimab in advanced cancers. Assay: immunoSEQ multiplex PCR; the TCRdb copy retains only in-frame clones and omits some. Of about 83,000 clones in the sample, about 88% were seen once. The material was CD4+ or CD8+ T cells sorted from blood, obtained in a trial of the OX40 agonist ivuxolimab. These receptors all stem from an adult with an advanced solid tumor such as melanoma, head and neck, liver or kidney cancer. Each CDR3 is given with its conserved first and last residue. Fields, in order: D gene, V gene, clone size, J gene, CDR3 DNA, CDR3 protein. The D gene is left open where the match is weak. Expanded clones get a size class; other rows say once, few or many, or leave the size out.

d_gene: -; v_gene: TRBV23-1; abundance: few; j_gene: TRBJ1-1; CDR3nt: TGCGCCAGCAGTCAATCTAAGTTTGGGGCTTTCTTT; CDR3aa: CASSQSKFGAFF
d_gene: -; v_gene: TRBV5-1; abundance: -; j_gene: TRBJ2-1; CDR3nt: TGCGCCAGCAGCTCCGGGGGCCTTAACTACAATGAGCAGTTCTTC; CDR3aa: CASSSGGLNYNEQFF
d_gene: -; v_gene: TRBV6-6; abundance: few; j_gene: TRBJ2-4; CDR3nt: TGTGCCAGCAGTTACTCGTCGGGCTACAAAAACATTCAGTACTTC; CDR3aa: CASSYSSGYKNIQYF
d_gene: TRBD1; v_gene: TRBV7-9; abundance: -; j_gene: TRBJ2-4; CDR3nt: TGTGCCAGCAGCCCCCGACAGGGGGGAAACATTCAGTACTTC; CDR3aa: CASSPRQGGNIQYF
d_gene: -; v_gene: TRBV18; abundance: -; j_gene: TRBJ2-3; CDR3nt: TGTGCCAGCTCACCAGGCGCAGGGCACACAGATACGCAGTATTTT; CDR3aa: CASSPGAGHTDTQYF
d_gene: -; v_gene: TRBV29-1; abundance: -; j_gene: TRBJ1-3; CDR3nt: TGCAGCGTTGAAGGGGCCCCCCCTGGAAACACCATATATTTT; CDR3aa: CSVEGAPPGNTIYF
d_gene: -; v_gene: TRBV27; abundance: -; j_gene: TRBJ2-3; CDR3nt: TGTGCCAGCAGTTTTTCTACTCTCGGGGATACGCAGTATTTT; CDR3aa: CASSFSTLGDTQYF
d_gene: -; v_gene: TRBV29-1; abundance: few; j_gene: TRBJ1-3; CDR3nt: TGCAGCGTTGAATTTTTCGCGGACGGCAGCTCTGGAAACACCATATATTTT; CDR3aa: CSVEFFADGSSGNTIYF
d_gene: TRBD2; v_gene: TRBV18; abundance: -; j_gene: TRBJ2-5; CDR3nt: TGTGCCAGCTCAGGGACTAGCGGACAAGAGACCCAGTACTTC; CDR3aa: CASSGTSGQETQYF
d_gene: -; v_gene: TRBV6-6; abundance: -; j_gene: TRBJ1-3; CDR3nt: TGTGCCAGCAGTTTGGGTCGGGGATCCTCCGGAAACACCATATATTTT; CDR3aa: CASSLGRGSSGNTIYF
d_gene: TRBD1; v_gene: TRBV7-2; abundance: -; j_gene: TRBJ1-1; CDR3nt: TGTGCCAGCAGCCGTAACAGGGGGATGAACACTGAAGCTTTCTTT; CDR3aa: CASSRNRGMNTEAFF
d_gene: -; v_gene: TRBV19; abundance: -; j_gene: TRBJ1-4; CDR3nt: TGTGCCAGTAGTATTGGAGCGGCAACTAATGAAAAACTGTTTTTT; CDR3aa: CASSIGAATNEKLFF
d_gene: -; v_gene: TRBV6-1; abundance: -; j_gene: TRBJ2-2; CDR3nt: TGTGCCAGCAGGGGGGGGACACCGAACACCGGGGAGCTGTTTTTT; CDR3aa: CASRGGTPNTGELFF
d_gene: TRBD1; v_gene: TRBV5-1; abundance: -; j_gene: TRBJ1-3; CDR3nt: TGCGCCAGCAGCTTGTGGCAGGGGGGCTCTGGAAACACCATATATTTT; CDR3aa: CASSLWQGGSGNTIYF
d_gene: TRBD1; v_gene: TRBV10-2; abundance: -; j_gene: TRBJ2-3; CDR3nt: TGCGCCAGCACCCGCCAAAGGGACAGGGGCGGAGATACGCAGTATTTT; CDR3aa: CASTRQRDRGGDTQYF
d_gene: TRBD1; v_gene: TRBV25-1; abundance: once; j_gene: TRBJ2-2; CDR3nt: TGTGCCAGCAGCAAGCGGACAGGGGGGACCGGGGAGCTGTTTTTT; CDR3aa: CASSKRTGGTGELFF
d_gene: -; v_gene: TRBV6-1; abundance: once; j_gene: TRBJ1-5; CDR3nt: TGTGCCAGCAGATTAAGTGCGAATAGCAATCAGCCCCAGCATTTT; CDR3aa: CASRLSANSNQPQHF
d_gene: TRBD2; v_gene: TRBV5-4; abundance: -; j_gene: TRBJ2-5; CDR3nt: TGTGCCAGCAGCCAACCGGCGGGGGGGTATCGAGAGACCCAGTACTTC; CDR3aa: CASSQPAGGYRETQYF
d_gene: TRBD1; v_gene: TRBV7-9; abundance: -; j_gene: TRBJ2-5; CDR3nt: TGTGCCAGCAGCTCGCGGACAGGGTCCCAAGAGACCCAGTACTTC; CDR3aa: CASSSRTGSQETQYF
d_gene: -; v_gene: TRBV7-2; abundance: -; j_gene: TRBJ2-3; CDR3nt: TGTGCCAGCAGCATAATAGCGAGACCTAGCACAGATACGCAGTATTTT; CDR3aa: CASSIIARPSTDTQYF
d_gene: TRBD2; v_gene: TRBV6-6; abundance: -; j_gene: TRBJ2-3; CDR3nt: TGTGCCAGCAGTTACGGGGCTAGCGGGGGCTCCTTCGCGCAGTATTTT; CDR3aa: CASSYGASGGSFAQYF
d_gene: -; v_gene: TRBV21-1; abundance: -; j_gene: TRBJ1-1; CDR3nt: TGTGCCAGCAGCAAAGCGCTTGGAGGGCCCTCATCTTTGAACACTGAAGCTTTCTTT; CDR3aa: CASSKALGGPSSLNTEAFF
d_gene: -; v_gene: TRBV9; abundance: -; j_gene: TRBJ1-6; CDR3nt: TGTGCCAGCAGGGTCGGGACGGCCTATAATTCACCCCTCCACTTT; CDR3aa: CASRVGTAYNSPLHF
d_gene: TRBD2; v_gene: TRBV19; abundance: -; j_gene: TRBJ2-6; CDR3nt: TGTGCCAGTAGTATAATAGCGGGAGGGCCTGGGGCCAACGTCCTGACTTTC; CDR3aa: CASSIIAGGPGANVLTF
d_gene: -; v_gene: TRBV6-1; abundance: -; j_gene: TRBJ1-1; CDR3nt: TGTGCCAGCAGTGCGGAGGACAACCTATCTGAAGCTTTCTTT; CDR3aa: CASSAEDNLSEAFF
d_gene: -; v_gene: TRBV7-2; abundance: -; j_gene: TRBJ2-1; CDR3nt: TGTGCCAGCAGCTTAGGGTTCAATGAGCAGTTCTTC; CDR3aa: CASSLGFNEQFF
d_gene: TRBD2; v_gene: TRBV30; abundance: -; j_gene: TRBJ2-1; CDR3nt: TGTGCCTGGAGTTCTCTAGCGGGAGTATTTGAGCAGTTCTTC; CDR3aa: CAWSSLAGVFEQFF
d_gene: -; v_gene: TRBV6-1; abundance: -; j_gene: TRBJ2-2; CDR3nt: TGTGCCAGCAGTATCGACGGGGTGAACACCGGGGAGCTGTTTTTT; CDR3aa: CASSIDGVNTGELFF
d_gene: -; v_gene: TRBV19; abundance: -; j_gene: TRBJ1-5; CDR3nt: TGTGCCAGTAGCTATTCGGCCCTGTATAGCAATCAGCCCCAGCATTTT; CDR3aa: CASSYSALYSNQPQHF
d_gene: TRBD1; v_gene: TRBV19; abundance: -; j_gene: TRBJ1-1; CDR3nt: TGTGCCAGTATGAGGGGGGACAGTCTTATAGCTTTCTTT; CDR3aa: CASMRGDSLIAFF
d_gene: -; v_gene: TRBV30; abundance: -; j_gene: TRBJ2-5; CDR3nt: TGTGCCTGGAAGGTGGGACACCAACAAGAGACCCAGTACTTC; CDR3aa: CAWKVGHQQETQYF
d_gene: -; v_gene: TRBV5-6; abundance: -; j_gene: TRBJ1-1; CDR3nt: TGTGCCAGCAGCGGACCCGTTTCGGCTTTCTTT; CDR3aa: CASSGPVSAFF
d_gene: TRBD2; v_gene: TRBV10-1; abundance: -; j_gene: TRBJ2-2; CDR3nt: TGCGCCAGCAGGCAACTAGCGGGGGCCGGGGAGCTGTTTTTT; CDR3aa: CASRQLAGAGELFF
d_gene: -; v_gene: TRBV6-1; abundance: -; j_gene: TRBJ1-4; CDR3nt: TGTGCCAGCAGTGACTTAGAAAAACTGTTTTTT; CDR3aa: CASSDLEKLFF
d_gene: -; v_gene: TRBV7-2; abundance: -; j_gene: TRBJ2-7; CDR3nt: TGTGCCAGCAGCTTCCGAAGCTCCTACGAGCAGTACTTC; CDR3aa: CASSFRSSYEQYF
d_gene: TRBD2; v_gene: TRBV6-1; abundance: -; j_gene: TRBJ2-3; CDR3nt: TGTGCCAGCAGTGACCCGGGACTAGGGTGTTTTTTT; CDR3aa: CASSDPGLGCFF
d_gene: -; v_gene: TRBV7-2; abundance: -; j_gene: TRBJ2-1; CDR3nt: TGTGCCAGCAGCTTAACTTATTTTGAGCAGTTCTTC; CDR3aa: CASSLTYFEQFF
d_gene: -; v_gene: TRBV30; abundance: many; j_gene: TRBJ1-1; CDR3nt: TGTGCCTGGAGTGCGTTAACCCTTGAAGCTTTCTTT; CDR3aa: CAWSALTLEAFF
d_gene: -; v_gene: TRBV27; abundance: -; j_gene: TRBJ2-7; CDR3nt: TGTGCCAGCAAGGTGGCAGGGCGCTACGAGCAGTACTTC; CDR3aa: CASKVAGRYEQYF
d_gene: TRBD1; v_gene: TRBV15; abundance: -; j_gene: TRBJ1-2; CDR3nt: TGTGCCACCAGCGGGGACAGCGCAATCATAAACTATGGCTACACCTTC; CDR3aa: CATSGDSAIINYGYTF
d_gene: TRBD1; v_gene: TRBV7-6; abundance: -; j_gene: TRBJ1-6; CDR3nt: TGTGCCAGCAGCTCGGGACAGGGAATAGGTTCACCCCTCCACTTT; CDR3aa: CASSSGQGIGSPLHF
d_gene: -; v_gene: TRBV4-1; abundance: -; j_gene: TRBJ2-2; CDR3nt: TGCGCCAGCAGCCAAGATCGGGGGAAAAGGGGAGGCACCGGGGAGCTGTTTTTT; CDR3aa: CASSQDRGKRGGTGELFF
d_gene: -; v_gene: TRBV2; abundance: -; j_gene: TRBJ2-7; CDR3nt: TGTGCCAGCGCGGTAGCGGACCCCGACCAGTACTTC; CDR3aa: CASAVADPDQYF
d_gene: -; v_gene: TRBV7-9; abundance: -; j_gene: TRBJ2-5; CDR3nt: TGTGCCAGCAGCTTAGGCAGGGGTGAGACCCAGTACTTC; CDR3aa: CASSLGRGETQYF
d_gene: -; v_gene: TRBV19; abundance: -; j_gene: TRBJ1-2; CDR3nt: TGTGCCAGTAGTATAGACAGACATAACTATGGCTACACCTTC; CDR3aa: CASSIDRHNYGYTF
d_gene: TRBD1; v_gene: TRBV7-9; abundance: -; j_gene: TRBJ2-5; CDR3nt: TGTGCCAGCAGCTTAAGATACGGACAGGGACAAGAGACCCAGTACTTC; CDR3aa: CASSLRYGQGQETQYF
d_gene: -; v_gene: TRBV23-1; abundance: once; j_gene: TRBJ1-2; CDR3nt: TGCGCCAGCAGTCAATCGTCTATACAGGTTTCTAACTATGGCTACACCTTC; CDR3aa: CASSQSSIQVSNYGYTF
d_gene: -; v_gene: TRBV5-1; abundance: -; j_gene: TRBJ1-5; CDR3nt: TGCGCCAGCAGCAAGGACCCGGTGGGGCCAAATCAGCCCCAGCATTTT; CDR3aa: CASSKDPVGPNQPQHF
d_gene: TRBD2; v_gene: TRBV7-7; abundance: -; j_gene: TRBJ2-5; CDR3nt: TGTGCTAGCAGTCCAACTAGCGGGGGAGAGACCCAGTACTTC; CDR3aa: CASSPTSGGETQYF
d_gene: -; v_gene: TRBV4-3; abundance: -; j_gene: TRBJ2-6; CDR3nt: TGCGCCAGCAGCCAAGATATAGGGTCTGGGGCCAACGTCCTGACTTTC; CDR3aa: CASSQDIGSGANVLTF
d_gene: -; v_gene: TRBV29-1; abundance: -; j_gene: TRBJ2-1; CDR3nt: TGCAGCGTTGAAGTCGGGGGGCTGAGATCCTACAATGAGCAGTTCTTC; CDR3aa: CSVEVGGLRSYNEQFF